This entry lists 20 T cell receptor beta chains sequenced from one sample in a study of tumor-infiltrating lymphocytes in primary liver carcinoma. TCR beta cDNA came from about 0.55 ug total RNA, primed with a constant-region primer. Three-round nested multiplex PCR performed with slightly modified ARM-PCR produced the TCR beta libraries. The study ran its first two PCR rounds for around 10 cycles each, using TRBV1-TRBV30 forward primers and a C-beta reverse primer. TCRdb re-called the multiplex PCR reads with MiXCR, one entry per CDR3 protein. The data hold more than 150,000 distinct CDR3 sequences, with about 55% observed a single time. Germline DNA was also extracted, with blood RNA taken from unsorted whole blood. The sample was peripheral blood. These receptors originate from a middle-aged man with primary liver carcinoma and hepatitis B virus infection.

Concerning this clonotype itself: This may be a read error, as it is one base from a much larger clone. The rearrangement links TRBV29-1 to TRBJ1-1; D is uncertain. CDR1 is SQVTM and CDR2 is ANQGSEA in the germline V gene. The CDR3 contains 10 residues. CDR3 region: CNVVNTEAFF. The DNA of the CDR3 is TGCAACGTTGTTAACACTGAAGCTTTCTTT.

Only one count was recorded for this clonotype. This chain uses TRBV6-1 with TRBJ1-1; a possible D gene is TRBD1 (5 bases). The V and J ends lost 8 bases and 2 bases respectively, with 12 bases between them. Per the germline V gene, CDR1 is MNHNS and CDR2 is SASEGT. This CDR3 region has 13 residues. Here the CDR3 DNA reads TGTGCCAGCGCGGGACGGCCAAACACTGAAGCTTTCTTT. Amino acid sequence: CASAGRPNTEAFF.

The V call is TRBV28, the J call TRBJ1-1; D unclear. Trimming removed 4 bases from V and 3 bases from J, with 9 bases in between. The germline gives CDR1 MDHEN, CDR2 SYDVKM. The CDR3 totals 13 residues. The CDR3 protein is CASSSPVDTEAFF. The CDR3 nucleotides are TGTGCCAGCAGTTCGCCTGTGGACACTGAAGCTTTCTTT.

V gene TRBV12-3 or TRBV12-4 combines with J gene TRBJ2-1; no clear D gene. The V gene lost 6 bases and the J gene lost 7 bases, with 16 bases spanning the gap. CDR3 length equals 14 residues. The CDR3 nucleotides are TGTGCCAGCAGGCTAGACACACCTCTGAATGAGCAGTTCTTC. This codes for CASRLDTPLNEQFF.

In its sample, this clonotype was seen many times. The chain is built from TRBV5-5 and TRBJ2-1; 13 nucleotides align to TRBD2. V lost 6 bases, J lost 0 bases, and 6 bases stayed unmatched. CDR3 length: 17 amino acids. Germline values: CDR1 SGHKS, CDR2 YYEKEE (reference sequence). The CDR3 sequence is CASKGLAGLSSYNEQFF. CDR3 bases: TGTGCCAGCAAGGGACTAGCGGGACTCTCCTCCTACAATGAGCAGTTCTTC.

The chain employs TRBV10-3 and TRBJ1-5; D unclear. The V end lost 2 bases, the J end lost 2 bases, and 10 bases lay between the germline ends. The CDR3 length is 15 residues. Germline values: CDR1 ENHRY, CDR2 SYGVKD. The CDR3, as DNA: TGTGCCATCAGTGAGGGCCTGGGAGGCAATCAGCCCCAGCATTTT. Residues: CAISEGLGGNQPQHF.

The CDR3 DNA sequence: TGTGCCAGCAGTTACTCCCGGGACAGGGGCCGCGAGCAGTACTTC. This codes for CASSYSRDRGREQYF. V is TRBV6-6 and J is TRBJ2-7; 10 bases are a match to TRBD1. Trimming took 0 bases from V and 6 from J; bases not matched to a gene: 5. The CDR3 runs to 15 residues. Germline CDR1 MNHNY, CDR2 SVGAGI (reference sequence).

For this clonotype: A junction end diverges from the germline sequence, so it may reflect a read error. The chain has TRBV6-1 and TRBJ1-1, with a tentative D call TRBD1 (6 bases). Germline V gene data show CDR1 as MNHNS and CDR2 as SASEGT. This CDR3 has 14 amino acids. The CDR3: CASCEAGGWGEAFF. Written as DNA, the CDR3 is TGTGCCAGCTGTGAAGCTGGGGGCTGGGGTGAAGCTTTCTTT.

This rearrangement joins TRBV6-9 to TRBJ2-3; tentative D call: TRBD2 (6 bases). The V and J ends lost 5 bases and 0 bases respectively, with 15 bases between them. The germline gives CDR1 MNHGY, CDR2 SVAAGI. The CDR3 consists of 16 residues. The CDR3 nucleotides read TGTGCCAGCAGTGACGGACTACCCGTAAGCACAGATACGCAGTATTTT. It yields the protein CASSDGLPVSTDTQYF.

Notes on this clonotype: A much more abundant neighbour one base away suggests this may be a read error. The rearrangement uses TRBV29-1 and TRBJ1-2; D ambiguous. V lost 4 bases to trimming and J lost 8 bases, with 20 bases between them. Germline CDR1 and CDR2: SQVTM and ANQGSEA. This CDR3 region has 14 residues. The CDR3 DNA reads TGCAGCGTTGTCCGCCACGAATCTGACCGGGGCTACACCTTC. It codes for CSVVRHESDRGYTF.

Regarding this clonotype: The conserved phenylalanine or tryptophan is not found at the CDR3 terminus, so this likely reflects a read error. The chain couples TRBV12-3 or TRBV12-4 to TRBJ2-7, with D unresolved. The CDR3 spans 11 residues. CDR3 DNA sequence: TGTACCAGCAGCACTTCCTACGAGCAGTACTTA. Protein sequence: CTSSTSYEQYL.

As for this clonotype: One junction end does not reproduce the germline sequence, and a read error may be involved. The V gene is TRBV11-2, the J gene TRBJ2-1; no reliable D call. Germline CDR1 SGHAT, CDR2 FQNNGV. The CDR3 covers 13 residues. For the CDR3, the DNA is TGTGCCAGCAACTTATCTGGTTACAATGAGCAGTTCTTC. Translation: CASNLSGYNEQFF.

To note about this clonotype: Here the CDR3 omits its conserved ending phenylalanine or tryptophan, so a read error is the likely source. The chain is built from TRBV14 and TRBJ2-2; perhaps TRBD1 as D (5 bases). The germline gives CDR1 SGHDN, CDR2 FVKESK. Trimming stripped 1 base from V and 2 bases from J, with 8 bases between. The CDR3 runs to 15 residues. The CDR3 DNA reads TGTGCCAGCAGCCAAGTCTGGGGCAACACCGGGGAGCTGTTTCTT. This codes for CASSQVWGNTGELFL.

Only one count was recorded for this clonotype. CDR3 sequence (DNA): TGCGGCGCCGTCTCCGGAACAGGCATCAATGAGCAGTTCTTC. It is translated as CGAVSGTGINEQFF. This chain connects TRBV29-1 to TRBJ2-1; tentatively, D is TRBD1 (5 bases). The CDR3 runs 14 residues. Looked up from germline, CDR1 is SQVTM and CDR2 is ANQGSEA.

This clonotype was seen only once. The chain combines TRBV6-1 with TRBJ2-5, with 10 positions matching TRBD1. After removal of 7 bases from V and 1 base from J, the junction contained 12 bases not matched to a gene. This CDR3 contains 17 residues. Germline V gene lookup returns CDR1 MNHNS and CDR2 SASEGT. CDR3 in amino acids: CASIRDRGLITQETQYF. Here the CDR3 DNA reads TGTGCCAGCATCCGGGACAGGGGACTGATTACCCAAGAGACCCAGTACTTC.

CDR3 bases: TGTGCCAGCAGCCAAGAATCGGGAGTGACAAACACCGGGGAGCTGTTTTTT. Protein product: CASSQESGVTNTGELFF. J is TRBJ2-2 and V is TRBV4-2; D is perhaps TRBD2 (6 bases). This CDR3 has 17 residues. The V end was cut by 0 bases, the J end by 2 bases, with 13 bases between. From germline, CDR1 is LGHNA and CDR2 YNFKEQ.

The chain joins TRBV5-1 to TRBJ2-7; 10 bases fit TRBD2. This CDR3 has 15 amino acids. Germline V gives CDR1 SGHRS, CDR2 YFSETQ. V was pared by 3 bases and J by 2 bases, with 5 bases of the junction left unmatched. This CDR3 is CASSSSGSATYEQYF. The CDR3 DNA reads as TGCGCCAGCAGCTCTAGCGGGAGCGCCACCTACGAGCAGTACTTC. Filled out from reference TRBV5-1 and TRBJ2-7, the complete variable domain reads KAGVTQTPRYLIKTRGQQVTLSCSPISGHRSVSWYQQTPGQGLQFLFEYFSETQRNKGNFPGRFSGRQFSNSRSEMNVSTLELGDSALYLCASSSSGSATYEQYFGPGTRLTVT.

This clonotype was recorded many times. This chain links TRBV12-3 or TRBV12-4 with TRBJ2-3, with 14 bases aligning to TRBD2. V lost 3 bases, J lost 4 bases, and 12 bases stayed unmatched. The CDR3 consists of 19 residues. The CDR3 DNA sequence: TGTGCCAGCAGTTTGGGACTAGCGGGAGTTGTCCCCTCCGCAGATACGCAGTATTTT. This codes for CASSLGLAGVVPSADTQYF.

A remark on this clonotype: The CDR3 does not close with the conserved phenylalanine or tryptophan, likely indicating a read error. This rearrangement joins TRBV12-3 or TRBV12-4 to TRBJ2-5; unclear D gene. CDR3 length equals 13 residues. V was clipped by 3 bases and J by 0 bases, with 5 bases between them. CDR3 loop: CASSFQNQETQYL. As DNA, the CDR3 is TGTGCCAGCAGTTTCCAGAACCAAGAGACCCAGTACTTA.

Details on this clonotype: The conserved closing phenylalanine or tryptophan is absent in this CDR3, likely reflecting a read error. The V call is TRBV11-3, the J call TRBJ1-1, with D hard to call. V was cut by 3 bases and J by 0 bases, with 8 bases left in between. Germline-derived CDR1 and CDR2 are SGHNT and YENEEA. The CDR3 length is 14 residues. CDR3 protein: CASSFTPMNTEAFL. CDR3 bases: TGTGCCAGCAGCTTCACACCCATGAACACTGAAGCTTTCTTA.